Presented here are 26 T cell receptor beta chains from one specimen sequenced in a study of human T cells and chemical hapten exposure. Via MiXCR, TCRdb re-called the RACE reads, giving one row per CDR3 protein. The top ten clones hold 26% of a sample with tens of thousands of distinct CDR3 sequences, more than 9% of them seen once. Time point meaning: patch test 3, about 24 weeks after DPC sensitization. This sample's treatment: therapeutic diphenylcyclopropenone sensitization with weekly scalp DPC. Researchers extracted total RNA from unfractionated whole blood. Source: whole blood, taken in connection with sensitization to the hapten diphenylcyclopropenone (DPC). Receptors were obtained from a middle-aged man with alopecia areata. Some clones in this sample may be carry-over from other donors' samples.

This clonotype was detected a few times. The chain recombines TRBV29-1 with TRBJ2-5; tentative D call: TRBD2 (6 bases). The CDR3 loop spans 13 amino acids. V was shortened by 7 bases and J by 3 bases, with 15 bases between the two germline ends. CDR1 is SQVTM, CDR2 ANQGSEA, per germline. The CDR3 DNA sequence: TGCAGCGCCTACCAGGGACTCAAAGAGACCCAGTACTTC. As protein: CSAYQGLKETQYF.

This clonotype was counted at least ten times. The chain employs TRBV20-1 and TRBJ2-4, with 8 bases aligning to TRBD1. CDR3 length: 15 residues. The germline CDR1 and CDR2 sequences are DFQATT and SNEGSKA (reference sequence). Trimming removed 1 base from V and 10 bases from J; junction bases left unmatched: 12. CDR3 coding DNA: TGCAGTGCTAGAGTCGGGACAGGAGAACTGGGGATTCAGTACTTC. It is translated as CSARVGTGELGIQYF.

This clonotype was seen only a few times. The chain carries TRBV29-1 and TRBJ2-1; 12 bases map to TRBD2. Germline V gene data show CDR1 as SQVTM and CDR2 as ANQGSEA. The J segment lost 10 bases and the V segment lost 1 base, leaving 2 bases of the junction unmatched. CDR3 length: 13 residues. DNA for the CDR3: TGCAGCGTTGAAGGTACTAGCGGGGGGGAGCAGTTCTTC. This sequence encodes CSVEGTSGGEQFF.

There are many counts of this clonotype. The V and J genes are TRBV6-5 and TRBJ2-5; possible D gene TRBD1, 6 bases. The V gene's germline CDR1 is MNHEY and CDR2 SVGAGI. The V gene lost 1 base and the J gene lost 4 bases, with 13 bases spanning the gap. This CDR3 comprises 15 residues. CDR3 in DNA: TGTGCCAGCAGTTACTGGACAGACAAGATAGAGACCCAGTACTTC. Protein sequence: CASSYWTDKIETQYF.

The sample holds many counts of this clonotype. V usage is TRBV11-3 and J usage is TRBJ2-3; 8 bases agree with TRBD2. This CDR3 region has 16 residues. Per the germline V gene, CDR1 is SGHNT and CDR2 is YENEEA. Losses at the gene ends were 4 bases for V and 6 bases for J; bases not matched to a gene: 12. This chain's CDR3 is CASSSASPGRADTQYF. CDR3 DNA: TGTGCCAGCAGCTCCGCGTCACCCGGGAGGGCTGATACGCAGTATTTT.

This clonotype was detected only a few times. The chain has TRBV29-1 and TRBJ2-7, with 7 bases identical to TRBD1. The trim removed 4 bases at V and 4 bases at J, leaving 7 bases unmatched. Germline CDR1 reads SQVTM; CDR2 reads ANQGSEA. This CDR3 region has 13 residues. The CDR3 protein is CSVVGTDGYEQYF. CDR3 nucleotides: TGCAGCGTTGTAGGGACAGACGGTTACGAGCAGTACTTC.

V usage is TRBV7-2 and J usage is TRBJ2-5; 10 bases align to TRBD1. The CDR3 extends over 14 amino acids. V gave up 6 bases and J gave up 4 bases; unmatched junction bases: 5. Germline V lookup: CDR1 SGHTA, CDR2 FQGNSA. CDR3 DNA: TGTGCCAGCAGTGCTGACAGGGGGCGAGAGACCCAGTACTTC. This encodes CASSADRGRETQYF.

This clonotype was counted ten times or more. This chain connects TRBV11-1 to TRBJ2-7; 10 bases align to TRBD1. The CDR3 sequence is 12 residues long. The germline V gene encodes CDR1 SGHAT and CDR2 FQDESV (reference sequence). The junction had 5 bases not matched to a gene; V was cut back by 9 bases and J by 6 bases. This CDR3 reads CASRQGASEQYF. CDR3 bases: TGTGCCAGTAGACAGGGGGCGAGCGAGCAGTACTTC.

This clonotype occurred a few times. V usage is TRBV24-1 and J usage is TRBJ2-1; 7 bases are a match to TRBD2. Germline values: CDR1 KGHDR, CDR2 SFDVKD. J lost 2 bases, V lost 5 bases, and 5 bases had no gene match. The CDR3 has 15 amino acids. The CDR3 spells CATSGGGSTYNEQFF. Here the CDR3 DNA reads TGTGCCACCAGTGGGGGCGGGAGTACCTACAATGAGCAGTTCTTC.

This chain connects TRBV29-1 to TRBJ2-2; D possibly corresponds to TRBD1 (5 bases). Trimming took off 3 bases at V and 6 bases at J, with 14 bases between the two ends. Germline assignment: CDR1 SQVTM and CDR2 ANQGSEA. This CDR3 is 14 amino acids long. CDR3 DNA sequence: TGCAGCGTTGAGAAGGGGAACATAGCCGGGGAGCTGTTTTTT. It yields the protein CSVEKGNIAGELFF.

At least ten counts were recorded for this clonotype. This chain connects TRBV5-1 to TRBJ1-4, with no clear D. V dropped 0 bases and J dropped 6 bases, with 9 bases sitting between them. CDR3 length: 14 residues. Germline V gene data show CDR1 as SGHRS and CDR2 as YFSETQ. CDR3 nucleotide sequence: TGCGCCAGCAGCTTGGACGAGGGATATGAAAAACTGTTTTTT. It codes for CASSLDEGYEKLFF.

This clonotype was seen at least ten times. The chain carries TRBV15 and TRBJ2-7, with D tentatively TRBD2 (7 bases). Germline V gene data show CDR1 as LNHNV and CDR2 as YYDKDF (reference sequence). The CDR3 is 12 residues long. V dropped 6 bases and J dropped 11 bases, with 17 bases sitting between them. DNA for the CDR3: TGTGCCACCAGTAACCGCACAGGGAGGGAGTACTTC. This sequence encodes CATSNRTGREYF. The variable domain in full, with the rest retrieved from reference TRBV15 and TRBJ2-7, is DAMVIQNPRYQVTQFGKPVTLSCSQTLNHNVMYWYQQKSSQAPKLLFHYYDKDFNNEADTPDNFQSRRPNTSFCFLDIRSPGLGDTAMYLCATSNRTGREYFGPGTRLTVT.

The rearrangement joins TRBV29-1 to TRBJ2-7; TRBD1 is a possible D gene (6 bases). CDR1 and CDR2 (germline): SQVTM, ANQGSEA. V lost 0 bases and J lost 2, with 11 bases in between. This CDR3 is 14 amino acids long. CDR3 loop: CSVEDQGPPYEQYF. DNA of the CDR3: TGCAGCGTTGAAGACCAGGGGCCCCCCTACGAGCAGTACTTC.

This clonotype has ten or more counts. This sequence joins TRBV7-8 and TRBJ2-7; TRBD1 matches at 8 bases. CDR3 size: 18 residues. The trim removed 3 bases at V and 4 bases at J, leaving 17 bases unmatched. Germline loops: CDR1 SGHVS, CDR2 FQNEAQ. The CDR3 bases are TGTGCCAGCAGCTTCCGGGGCCAATACGAGACAGGGGTATACGAGCAGTACTTC. As protein: CASSFRGQYETGVYEQYF.

A few counts support this clonotype. The J gene is TRBJ2-4, the V gene TRBV3-1; D is unresolved. CDR1 and CDR2 (germline): LGHDT, YNNKEL (reference sequence). The V and J ends lost 4 bases and 13 bases respectively, with 14 bases between them. This CDR3 has 12 amino acids. CDR3 in DNA: TGTGCCAGCAGCCCCTTATCAGGACCCCAGTACTTC. Amino acid sequence: CASSPLSGPQYF.

This clonotype was observed many times. The V gene is TRBV11-2, the J gene TRBJ1-3, with D possibly TRBD1 on 6 matching bases. V lost 5 bases to trimming and J lost 3 bases, with 17 bases between them. The CDR3 length is 16 residues. CDR1 and CDR2 from the germline V gene are SGHAT and FQNNGV. The CDR3 spells CASSHEGGAFGNTIYF. The CDR3 DNA is TGTGCCAGCAGCCACGAGGGGGGCGCCTTTGGAAACACCATATATTTT. Full variable domain (rest looked up from reference TRBV11-2 and TRBJ1-3): EAGVAQSPRYKIIEKRQSVAFWCNPISGHATLYWYQQILGQGPKLLIQFQNNGVVDDSQLPKDRFSAERLKGVDSTLKIQPAKLEDSAVYLCASSHEGGAFGNTIYFGEGSWLTVV.

The chain carries TRBV5-1 and TRBJ2-6; a weak D match, TRBD1 (6 bases). V was shortened by 4 bases and J by 3 bases, with 11 bases between the two germline ends. The CDR3 is made up of 15 amino acids. Germline CDR1 is SGHRS and CDR2 is YFSETQ. The DNA for the CDR3 is TGCGCCAGCAGCCCCAGGGGCCTTGGGGCCAACGTCCTGACTTTC. Its translation is CASSPRGLGANVLTF.

This clonotype has a handful of counts. The chain carries TRBV5-4 and TRBJ2-1; D unclear. Trimming stripped 0 bases from V and 7 bases from J, with 8 bases between. Germline-derived CDR1 and CDR2 are SGHNT and YYREEE (reference sequence). The CDR3 totals 13 residues. This CDR3 reads CASSLAGSNEQFF. The CDR3 coding sequence is TGTGCCAGCAGCTTGGCCGGAAGTAATGAGCAGTTCTTC.

This clonotype came up a few times. The chain recombines TRBV6-2 or TRBV6-3 with TRBJ2-2, with unresolved D. Germline V CDR1 and CDR2: MNHEY, SVGEGT. This CDR3 comprises 12 residues. Trimming took 2 bases from V and 9 from J, leaving 7 bases between them. CDR3 DNA: TGTGCCAGCAGTTACACCCACCGGGAGCTGTTTTTT. It encodes CASSYTHRELFF.

This clonotype was recorded many times. The genes are TRBV28 and TRBJ2-5; D is perhaps TRBD1 (6 bases). CDR3 length: 12 residues. Looked up from germline, CDR1 is MDHEN and CDR2 is SYDVKM. V dropped 6 bases and J dropped 5 bases, with 10 bases sitting between them. CDR3 sequence reads: CASRYDRETQYF. The CDR3 region has the DNA TGTGCCAGCAGATATGACAGGGAGACCCAGTACTTC. Full variable domain (outside the CDR3, taken from reference TRBV28 and TRBJ2-5): DVKVTQSSRYLVKRTGEKVFLECVQDMDHENMFWYRQDPGLGLRLIYFSYDVKMKEKGDIPEGYSVSREKKERFSLILESASTNQTSMYLCASRYDRETQYFGPGTRLLVL.

In its sample, this clonotype was seen a few times. V usage is TRBV7-2 and J usage is TRBJ2-7; no clear D. Per the germline V gene, CDR1 is SGHTA and CDR2 is FQGNSA. This CDR3 has 12 amino acids. V gave up 5 bases and J gave up 4 bases, with 9 bases separating them. The CDR3 protein is CASSRSGYEQYF. The CDR3 nucleotides are TGTGCCAGCAGCCGATCAGGATACGAGCAGTACTTC.

This clonotype was found a few times. The rearrangement joins TRBV7-2 to TRBJ2-5; D possibly corresponds to TRBD2 (6 bases). The V end lost 4 bases, the J end lost 8 bases, and 17 bases lay between the germline ends. The CDR3 totals 14 residues. CDR1 is SGHTA, CDR2 FQGNSA, per germline. The CDR3 nucleotides are TGTGCCAGCAGCTCCAGGGACCGAGCGGGTACCCAGTACTTC. Its protein is CASSSRDRAGTQYF.

The table lists this clonotype with a few counts. The chain combines TRBV20-1 with TRBJ2-7; D is uncertain. The length of the CDR3 is 11 residues. Germline values: CDR1 DFQATT, CDR2 SNEGSKA (reference sequence). The V end was cut by 2 bases, the J end by 6 bases, with 8 bases between. The CDR3 spells CSARNSREQYF. CDR3 bases: TGCAGTGCTAGAAATAGTCGCGAGCAGTACTTC.

This clonotype came up many times. The genes are TRBV28 and TRBJ2-7; 8 nucleotides agree with TRBD1. Germline loops: CDR1 MDHEN, CDR2 SYDVKM. J gave up 2 bases and V 4 bases, and 7 bases lay outside the gene matches. This CDR3 contains 15 residues. The CDR3 here is CASSSHDRGTYEQYF. The CDR3 DNA reads TGTGCCAGCAGTTCCCACGACAGGGGAACCTACGAGCAGTACTTC.

Many counts were recorded for this clonotype. The chain uses TRBV6-2 or TRBV6-3 and TRBJ2-7, with D possibly matching TRBD2 (5 bases). This CDR3 has 14 amino acids. Between the trimmed V and J ends, which lost 5 bases and 3 bases, there was a span of 14 bases. CDR1 and CDR2 (germline): MNHEY, SVGEGT. The CDR3 DNA reads as TGTGCCAGCAGTCCCCGCCCGGGGAGCTACGAGCAGTACTTC. Protein sequence: CASSPRPGSYEQYF.

Only a few counts were recorded for this clonotype. V gene TRBV19 combines with J gene TRBJ2-2; 7 bases line up with TRBD1. The CDR3 covers 18 residues. Germline-derived CDR1 and CDR2 are LNHDA and SQIVND (reference sequence). J gave up 0 bases and V 4 bases, and 11 bases lay outside the gene matches. This CDR3 is CASSSSRDSSPNTGELFF. For the CDR3, the DNA is TGTGCCAGTAGTAGTTCCCGGGACAGCTCGCCGAACACCGGGGAGCTGTTTTTT.